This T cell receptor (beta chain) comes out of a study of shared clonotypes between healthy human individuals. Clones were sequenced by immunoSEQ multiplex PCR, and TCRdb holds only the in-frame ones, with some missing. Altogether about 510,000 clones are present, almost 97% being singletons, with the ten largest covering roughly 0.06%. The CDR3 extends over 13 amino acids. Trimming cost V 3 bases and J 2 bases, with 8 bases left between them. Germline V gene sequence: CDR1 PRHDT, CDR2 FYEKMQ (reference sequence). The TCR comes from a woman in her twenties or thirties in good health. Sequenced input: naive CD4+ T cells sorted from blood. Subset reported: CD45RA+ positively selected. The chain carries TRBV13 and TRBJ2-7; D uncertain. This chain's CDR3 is CASSFGRAYEQYF. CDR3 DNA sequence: TGTGCCAGCAGCTTCGGCAGAGCCTACGAGCAGTACTTC.